The 5 T cell receptor beta chains given below trace back to one sample, sequenced in a study of tumor-infiltrating lymphocytes in localized non-small cell lung cancer. Some clones are missing from TCRdb's copy, which holds only in-frame ones; the method was immunoSEQ multiplex PCR. The table shows under 20,000 clones, with approximately 70% occurring only once. The sequenced material came from lung tumor tissue. The origin of the receptors is a human donor with non-small cell lung cancer.

The chain employs TRBV9 and TRBJ2-5, with 12 bases identical to TRBD2. Germline CDR1 reads SGDLS; CDR2 reads YYNGEE. The ends lost 3 bases at V and 4 bases at J; junction bases unmatched: 10. The CDR3 is 17 residues long. CDR3 nucleotides: TGTGCCAGCAGCGCTCCCTCCGGGGGACTAGCGGGAGAGACCCAGTACTTC. This gives the protein CASSAPSGGLAGETQYF.

V gene TRBV5-5 combines with J gene TRBJ1-5, with D maybe TRBD1 (6 bases). Germline lookup yields CDR1 SGHKS and CDR2 YYEKEE (reference sequence). V was trimmed by 1 base and J by 5 bases, leaving 13 bases between them. This CDR3 has 15 residues. CDR3 region: CASSLNRGAHQPQHF. The CDR3 DNA sequence: TGTGCCAGCAGCTTGAATAGGGGGGCGCATCAGCCCCAGCATTTT.

The CDR3 DNA is TGTGCGCGCGCGGACAGCTATAATTCACCCCTCCACTTT. Amino acid sequence: CARADSYNSPLHF. V usage is TRBV30 and J usage is TRBJ1-6, with D possibly being TRBD1 (6 bases). CDR3 length: 13 amino acids. Germline CDR1 and CDR2: GTSNPN and SVGIG (reference sequence).

This clone has a single count. V and J are TRBV28 and TRBJ2-5, with 9 nucleotides matching TRBD1. Judging by the DNA end, TRBJ2-7 fits better; the J call may be wrong. CDR3 length equals 15 residues. The germline gives CDR1 MDHEN, CDR2 SYDVKM. This CDR3 is CASSLTQGARYEQYF. CDR3 in DNA: TGTGCCAGCAGTTTAACACAGGGGGCGAGGTACGAGCAGTACTTC.

This clone is medium-sized within its sample. V is TRBV19 and J is TRBJ1-1; D unclear. The CDR3 length is 14 residues. CDR1 is LNHDA and CDR2 is SQIVND in the germline V gene (reference sequence). The V and J ends lost 5 bases and 1 base respectively, with 11 bases between them. In nucleotides, the CDR3 is TGTGCCAGTAGTGTGGGCCTAACGAACACTGAAGCTTTCTTT. Translating gives CASSVGLTNTEAFF.